The sequence of this T cell receptor (beta chain) was determined in a study of blood T cell repertoires in COVID-19. Study summary: The samples span acute and convalescent COVID-19 from the United States, Italy and Spain. T cells, B-cell-depleted T cells, or PBMCs supplied cDNA or gDNA.

There are a few counts of this clone. V gave up 4 bases and J gave up 5 bases, with 14 bases separating them. Germline V gene sequence: CDR1 LNHDA, CDR2 SQIVND (reference sequence). This CDR3 region has 15 residues. As handled by the study authors: It was from reference gene primer amplification that nucleated cell counts were estimated. The data were produced by immunoSEQ multiplex PCR, yet TCRdb's version contains in-frame clones alone and is incomplete. V and J calls and clone size are those listed in that table; D and trimming were worked out from the DNA. The sample includes 55,000 to 75,000 clones, about 73% of them seen just once.

The source of this sequence is a man in his sixties with acute or convalescent COVID-19. The specimen sequenced was peripheral blood. The chain recombines TRBV19 with TRBJ2-2, with D tentatively TRBD2 (6 bases). CDR3: CASSNQRVETGELFF. The CDR3 nucleotides read TGTGCCAGTAGTAATCAGCGGGTGGAAACCGGGGAGCTGTTTTTT.